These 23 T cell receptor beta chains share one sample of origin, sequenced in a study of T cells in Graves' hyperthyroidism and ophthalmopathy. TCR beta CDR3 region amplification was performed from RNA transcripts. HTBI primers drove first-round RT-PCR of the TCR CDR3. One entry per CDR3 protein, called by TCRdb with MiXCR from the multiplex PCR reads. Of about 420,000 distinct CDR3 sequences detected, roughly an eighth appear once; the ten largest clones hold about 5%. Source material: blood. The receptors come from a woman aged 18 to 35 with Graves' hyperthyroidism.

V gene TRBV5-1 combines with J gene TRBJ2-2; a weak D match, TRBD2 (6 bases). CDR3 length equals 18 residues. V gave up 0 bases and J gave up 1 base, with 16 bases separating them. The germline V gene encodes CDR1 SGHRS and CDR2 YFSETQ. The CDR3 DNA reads TGCGCCAGCAGCTTGGTCCCCGGAGGAGGGTTGAACACCGGGGAGCTGTTTTTT. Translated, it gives CASSLVPGGGLNTGELFF.

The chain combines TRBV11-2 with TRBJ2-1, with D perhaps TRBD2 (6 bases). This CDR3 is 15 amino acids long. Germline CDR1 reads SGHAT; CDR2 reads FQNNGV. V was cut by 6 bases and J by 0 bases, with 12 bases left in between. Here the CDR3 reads CASRPGGFSYNEQFF. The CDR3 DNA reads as TGTGCCAGCAGACCCGGGGGTTTCTCCTACAATGAGCAGTTCTTC.

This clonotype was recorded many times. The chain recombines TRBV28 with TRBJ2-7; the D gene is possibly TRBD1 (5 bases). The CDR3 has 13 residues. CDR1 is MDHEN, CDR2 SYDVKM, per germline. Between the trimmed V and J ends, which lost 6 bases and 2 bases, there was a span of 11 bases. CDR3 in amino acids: CASSRQLPYEQYF. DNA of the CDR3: TGTGCCAGCAGCCGACAGTTACCCTACGAGCAGTACTTC.

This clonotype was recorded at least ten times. The CDR3 here is CASSDDRVAEQYF. DNA for the CDR3: TGTGCCAGCAGTGACGACAGGGTAGCCGAGCAGTACTTC. The chain uses TRBV2 and TRBJ2-7; 7 bases line up with TRBD1. V shed 3 bases, J shed 6 bases, and the junction held 5 bases outside the gene matches. Germline lookup yields CDR1 SNHLY and CDR2 FYNNEI. CDR3 length: 13 residues.

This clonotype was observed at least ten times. This CDR3 is CASSLWGETEAFF. The DNA of the CDR3 is TGTGCCAGCAGTTTATGGGGAGAGACTGAAGCTTTCTTT. V is TRBV28 and J is TRBJ1-1; D call uncertain. V was shortened by 0 bases and J by 5 bases, with 7 bases between the two germline ends. The germline gives CDR1 MDHEN, CDR2 SYDVKM. This CDR3 spans 13 amino acids.

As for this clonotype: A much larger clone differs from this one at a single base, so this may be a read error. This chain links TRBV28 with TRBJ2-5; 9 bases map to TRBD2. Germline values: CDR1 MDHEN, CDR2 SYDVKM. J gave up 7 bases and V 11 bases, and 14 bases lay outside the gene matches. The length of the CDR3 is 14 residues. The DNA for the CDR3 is TGTGCCGTGACCCGACTAGCGGAAAAAGGGACCCAGTACTTC. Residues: CAVTRLAEKGTQYF.

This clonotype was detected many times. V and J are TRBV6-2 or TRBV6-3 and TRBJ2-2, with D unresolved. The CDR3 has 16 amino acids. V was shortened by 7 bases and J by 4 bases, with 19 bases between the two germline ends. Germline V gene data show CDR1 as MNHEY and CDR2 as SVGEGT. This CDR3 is CASTDPRGKATGELFF. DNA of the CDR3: TGTGCCAGCACCGACCCACGAGGCAAAGCCACCGGGGAGCTGTTTTTT.

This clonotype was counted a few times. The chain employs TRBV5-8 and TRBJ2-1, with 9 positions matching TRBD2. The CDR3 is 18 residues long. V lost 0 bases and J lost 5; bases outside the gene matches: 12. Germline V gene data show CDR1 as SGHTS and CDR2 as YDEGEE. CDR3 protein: CASSLASFGAGGHNEQFF. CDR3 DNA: TGTGCCAGCAGCTTGGCCAGTTTTGGTGCGGGAGGGCACAATGAGCAGTTCTTC.

Written as DNA, the CDR3 is TGTGCCAGCAGCGGACAGGACTGGACTGAAGCTTTCTTT. Translated, it gives CASSGQDWTEAFF. The chain couples TRBV28 to TRBJ1-1; 7 bases are shared with TRBD1. V lost 6 bases, J lost 5 bases, and 6 bases stayed unmatched. Germline V lookup: CDR1 MDHEN, CDR2 SYDVKM. This CDR3 has 13 amino acids. Using reference TRBV28 and TRBJ1-1 for the parts outside the CDR3, the full variable domain is DVKVTQSSRYLVKRTGEKVFLECVQDMDHENMFWYRQDPGLGLRLIYFSYDVKMKEKGDIPEGYSVSREKKERFSLILESASTNQTSMYLCASSGQDWTEAFFGQGTRLTVV.

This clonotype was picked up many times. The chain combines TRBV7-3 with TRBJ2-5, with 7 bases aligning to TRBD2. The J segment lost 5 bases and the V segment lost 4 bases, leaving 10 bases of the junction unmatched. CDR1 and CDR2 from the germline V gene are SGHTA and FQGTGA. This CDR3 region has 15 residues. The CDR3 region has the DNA TGTGCCAGCAGCTCCTACGGGGGGAGCGGGGAGACCCAGTACTTC. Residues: CASSSYGGSGETQYF.

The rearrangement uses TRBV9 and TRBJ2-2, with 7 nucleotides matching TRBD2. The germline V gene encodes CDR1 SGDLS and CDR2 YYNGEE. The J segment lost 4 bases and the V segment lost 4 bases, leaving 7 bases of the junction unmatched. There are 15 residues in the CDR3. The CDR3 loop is CASSSSGTITGELFF. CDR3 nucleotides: TGTGCCAGCAGCTCATCCGGGACTATCACCGGGGAGCTGTTTTTT.

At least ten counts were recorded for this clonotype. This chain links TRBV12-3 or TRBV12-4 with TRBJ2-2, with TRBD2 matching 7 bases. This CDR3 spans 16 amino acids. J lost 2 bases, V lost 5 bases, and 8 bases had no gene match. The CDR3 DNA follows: TGTGCCAGCAGTCCCCGGGGAGGGGAAAACACCGGGGAGCTGTTTTTT. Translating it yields CASSPRGGENTGELFF.

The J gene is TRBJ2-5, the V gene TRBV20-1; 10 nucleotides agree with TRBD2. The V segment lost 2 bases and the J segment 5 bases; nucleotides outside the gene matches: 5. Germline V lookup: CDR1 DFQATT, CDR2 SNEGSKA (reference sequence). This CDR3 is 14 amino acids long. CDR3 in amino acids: CSARLAGVRETQYF. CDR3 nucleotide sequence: TGCAGTGCTAGACTAGCGGGAGTTAGGGAGACCCAGTACTTC.

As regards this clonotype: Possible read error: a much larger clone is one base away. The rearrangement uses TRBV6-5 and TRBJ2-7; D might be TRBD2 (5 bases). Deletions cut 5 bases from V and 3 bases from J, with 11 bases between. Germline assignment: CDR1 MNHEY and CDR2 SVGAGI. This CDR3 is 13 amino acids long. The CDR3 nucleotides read TGTGCCAGCAGTGACTTCGAGGGCTACGAGCAGTACTTC. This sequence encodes CASSDFEGYEQYF.

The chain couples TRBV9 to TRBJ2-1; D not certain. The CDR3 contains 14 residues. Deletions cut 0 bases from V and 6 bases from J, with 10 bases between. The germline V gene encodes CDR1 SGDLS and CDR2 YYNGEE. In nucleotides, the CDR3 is TGTGCCAGCAGCGTAGCGGCTAGTATCAATGAGCAGTTCTTC. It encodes CASSVAASINEQFF.

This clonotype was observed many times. The CDR3 spells CASSFSWTLNTEAFF. The DNA for the CDR3 is TGTGCCAGCAGTTTCTCCTGGACTCTGAACACTGAAGCTTTCTTT. The genes are TRBV27 and TRBJ1-1; no definite D call. Trimming shortened V by 3 bases and J by 0 bases, and 11 bases separated the two germline ends. Germline CDR1 reads MNHEY; CDR2 reads SMNVEV (reference sequence). This CDR3 comprises 15 residues.

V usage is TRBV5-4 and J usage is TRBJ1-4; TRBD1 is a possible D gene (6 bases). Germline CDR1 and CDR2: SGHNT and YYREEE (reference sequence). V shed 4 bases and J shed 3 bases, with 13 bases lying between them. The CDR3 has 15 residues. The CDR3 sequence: CASSPWGASNEKLFF. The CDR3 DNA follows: TGTGCCAGCAGCCCCTGGGGGGCCTCTAATGAAAAACTGTTTTTT. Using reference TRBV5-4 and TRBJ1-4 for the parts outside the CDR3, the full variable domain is ETGVTQSPTHLIKTRGQQVTLRCSSQSGHNTVSWYQQALGQGPQFIFQYYREEENGRGNFPPRFSGLQFPNYSSELNVNALELDDSALYLCASSPWGASNEKLFFGSGTQLSVL.

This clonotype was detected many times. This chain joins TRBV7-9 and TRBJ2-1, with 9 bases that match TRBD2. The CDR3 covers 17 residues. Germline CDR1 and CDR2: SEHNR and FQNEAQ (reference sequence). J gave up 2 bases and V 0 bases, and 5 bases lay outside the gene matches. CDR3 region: CASSLAGLARTYNEQFF. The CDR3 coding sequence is TGTGCCAGCAGCTTAGCTGGACTAGCGAGAACCTACAATGAGCAGTTCTTC.

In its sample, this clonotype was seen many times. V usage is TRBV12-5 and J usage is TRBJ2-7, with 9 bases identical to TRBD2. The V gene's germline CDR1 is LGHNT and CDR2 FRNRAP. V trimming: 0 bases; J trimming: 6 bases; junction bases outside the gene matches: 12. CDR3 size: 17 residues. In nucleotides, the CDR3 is TGTGCTAGTGGTTTGGTACTCACAGCGGGAGGCCGGGGCGAGCAGTACTTC. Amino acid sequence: CASGLVLTAGGRGEQYF.

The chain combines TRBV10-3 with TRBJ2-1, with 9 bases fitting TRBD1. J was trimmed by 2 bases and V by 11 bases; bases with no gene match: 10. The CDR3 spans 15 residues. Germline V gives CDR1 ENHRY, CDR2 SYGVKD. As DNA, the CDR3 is TGTGCCGTAAGAGAAGGGACAGGGCCCTACAATGAGCAGTTCTTC. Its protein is CAVREGTGPYNEQFF.

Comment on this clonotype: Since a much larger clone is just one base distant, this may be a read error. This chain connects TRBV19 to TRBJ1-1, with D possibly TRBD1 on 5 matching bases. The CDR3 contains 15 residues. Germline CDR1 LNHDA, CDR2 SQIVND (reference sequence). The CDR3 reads CGSSPTVGVNTEAFF. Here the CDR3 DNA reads TGTGGCAGTAGTCCGACAGTCGGCGTGAACACTGAAGCTTTCTTT.

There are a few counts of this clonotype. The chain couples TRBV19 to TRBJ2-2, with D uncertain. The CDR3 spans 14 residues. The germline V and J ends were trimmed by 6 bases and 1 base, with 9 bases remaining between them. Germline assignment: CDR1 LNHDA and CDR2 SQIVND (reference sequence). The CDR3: CASRSQGNTGELFF. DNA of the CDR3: TGTGCCAGTAGAAGCCAAGGGAACACCGGGGAGCTGTTTTTT.

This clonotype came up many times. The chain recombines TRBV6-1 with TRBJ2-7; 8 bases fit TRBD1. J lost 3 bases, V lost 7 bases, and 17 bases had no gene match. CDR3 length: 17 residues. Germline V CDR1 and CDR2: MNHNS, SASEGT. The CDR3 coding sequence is TGTGCCAGCACCAATGCCCCATTTGGACAGGGAGTCTACGAGCAGTACTTC. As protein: CASTNAPFGQGVYEQYF.